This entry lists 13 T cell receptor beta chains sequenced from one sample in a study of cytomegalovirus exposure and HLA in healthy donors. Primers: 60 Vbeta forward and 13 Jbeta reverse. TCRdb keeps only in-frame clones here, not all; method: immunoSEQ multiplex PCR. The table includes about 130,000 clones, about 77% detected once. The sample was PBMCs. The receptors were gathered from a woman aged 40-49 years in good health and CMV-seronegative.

The CDR3 DNA follows: TGTGCTAGTGGTTTGGTAGAGTTGCCAGGACACTATAATGAAAAACTGTTTTTT. Its protein is CASGLVELPGHYNEKLFF. This rearrangement joins TRBV12-5 to TRBJ1-4; a possible D gene is TRBD1 (5 bases). Germline CDR1 LGHNT, CDR2 FRNRAP. Trimming shortened V by 0 bases and J by 4 bases, and 18 bases separated the two germline ends. The CDR3 spans 18 residues.

CDR3: CASSLMGTGGVEQYF. The CDR3 coding sequence is TGTGCCAGCAGTTTGATGGGGACAGGGGGCGTCGAGCAGTACTTC. This sequence joins TRBV27 and TRBJ2-7, with TRBD1 matching 12 bases. Germline CDR1 and CDR2: MNHEY and SMNVEV (reference sequence). This CDR3 is built from 15 residues. V was pared by 3 bases and J by 6 bases, with 6 bases of the junction left unmatched.

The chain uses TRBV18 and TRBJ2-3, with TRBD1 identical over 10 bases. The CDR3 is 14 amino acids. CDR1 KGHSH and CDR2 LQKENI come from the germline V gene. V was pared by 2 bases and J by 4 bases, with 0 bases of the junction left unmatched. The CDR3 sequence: CASSPGTGADTQYF. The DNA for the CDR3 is TGTGCCAGCTCACCAGGGACAGGGGCAGATACGCAGTATTTT.

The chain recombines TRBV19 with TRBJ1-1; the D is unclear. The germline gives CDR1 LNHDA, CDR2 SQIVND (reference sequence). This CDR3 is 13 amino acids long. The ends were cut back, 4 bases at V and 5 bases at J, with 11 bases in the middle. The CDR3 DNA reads TGTGCCAGTAGTAACCCTGCGGAGACTGAAGCTTTCTTT. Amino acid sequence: CASSNPAETEAFF.

The DNA of the CDR3 is TGCGCCAGCAGCCAAGTTGGACAGCTCTATGGCTACACCTTC. Its translation: CASSQVGQLYGYTF. V usage is TRBV4-1 and J usage is TRBJ1-2; D is possibly TRBD1 (6 bases). From germline, CDR1 is MGHRA and CDR2 YSYEKL. Trimming removed 1 base at V and 4 bases at J, with 10 bases between. The CDR3 spans 14 residues.

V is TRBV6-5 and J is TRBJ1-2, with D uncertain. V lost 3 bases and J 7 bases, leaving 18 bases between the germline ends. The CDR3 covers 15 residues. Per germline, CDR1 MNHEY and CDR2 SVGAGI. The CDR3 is CASSYAGRGQSGYTF. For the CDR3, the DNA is TGTGCCAGCAGTTATGCGGGCCGGGGTCAGAGTGGCTACACCTTC.

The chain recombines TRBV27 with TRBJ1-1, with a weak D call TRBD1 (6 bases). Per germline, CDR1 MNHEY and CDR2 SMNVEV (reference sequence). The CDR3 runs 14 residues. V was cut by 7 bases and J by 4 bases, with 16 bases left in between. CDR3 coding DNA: TGTGCCAGCACATCGGCGGGGGGCGTCACTGAAGCTTTCTTT. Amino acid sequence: CASTSAGGVTEAFF.

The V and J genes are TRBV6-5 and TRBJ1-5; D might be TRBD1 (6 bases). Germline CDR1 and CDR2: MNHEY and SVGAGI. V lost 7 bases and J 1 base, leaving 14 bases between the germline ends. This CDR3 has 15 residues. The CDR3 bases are TGTGCCAGCAAACCCGAGGGGACAAGCAATCAGCCCCAGCATTTT. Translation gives CASKPEGTSNQPQHF.

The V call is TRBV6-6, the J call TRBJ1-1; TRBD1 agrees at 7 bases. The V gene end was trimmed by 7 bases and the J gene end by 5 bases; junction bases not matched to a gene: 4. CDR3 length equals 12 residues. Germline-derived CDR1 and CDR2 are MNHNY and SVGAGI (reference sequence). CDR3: CASITGVTEAFF. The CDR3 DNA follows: TGTGCCAGCATTACAGGGGTGACTGAAGCTTTCTTT.

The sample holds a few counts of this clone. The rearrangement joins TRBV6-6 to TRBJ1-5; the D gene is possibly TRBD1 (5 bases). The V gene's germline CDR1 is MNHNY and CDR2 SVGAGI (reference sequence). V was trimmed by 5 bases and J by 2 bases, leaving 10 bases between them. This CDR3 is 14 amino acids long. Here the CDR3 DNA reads TGTGCCAGCAGTCCCAGGGTGGGCAATCAGCCCCAGCATTTT. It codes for CASSPRVGNQPQHF.

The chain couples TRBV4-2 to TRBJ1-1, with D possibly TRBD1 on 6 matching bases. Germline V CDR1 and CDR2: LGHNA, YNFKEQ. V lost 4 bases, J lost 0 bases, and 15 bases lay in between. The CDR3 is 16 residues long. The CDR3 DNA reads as TGTGCCAGCAGCCCTCAACAGGGCCCCATGAACACTGAAGCTTTCTTT. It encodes CASSPQQGPMNTEAFF.

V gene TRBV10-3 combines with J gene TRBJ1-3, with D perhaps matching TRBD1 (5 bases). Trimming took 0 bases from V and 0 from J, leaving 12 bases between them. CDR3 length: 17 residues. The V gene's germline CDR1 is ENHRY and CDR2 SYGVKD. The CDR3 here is CAISESTATLSGNTIYF. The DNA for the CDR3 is TGTGCCATCAGTGAGTCGACAGCAACCCTCTCTGGAAACACCATATATTTT.

This CDR3 reads CASSLLSDYGYTF. In DNA form, the CDR3 reads TGTGCCAGCAGCTTATTGTCAGACTATGGCTACACCTTC. This chain uses TRBV7-9 with TRBJ1-2; D gene ambiguous. Germline V gene lookup returns CDR1 SEHNR and CDR2 FQNEAQ (reference sequence). The germline V and J ends were trimmed by 2 bases and 3 bases, with 7 bases remaining between them. The CDR3 runs to 13 residues. Based on the CDR3 plus reference TRBV7-9 and TRBJ1-2, the full variable domain is DTGVSQNPRHKITKRGQNVTFRCDPISEHNRLYWYRQTLGQGPEFLTYFQNEAQLEKSRLLSDRFSAERPKGSFSTLEIQRTEQGDSAMYLCASSLLSDYGYTFGSGTRLTVV.